This is a list of T cell receptor beta chains from one sample in a study of graft-versus-host responses after intestinal transplantation. Produced via immunoSEQ multiplex PCR; TCRdb's table is partial and in-frame only. The top ten hold more than 1.4% of the sample, which has approximately 100,000 clones, about 82% seen once. Sequenced here: PBMCs, sampled 255 days after intestinal transplant. The receptor source for this set is a human patient who received an intestinal transplant, so some T cells may come from the graft donor. Both conserved end residues are part of each CDR3.

j_call: TRBJ1-2; cdr3_length: 13; v_call: TRBV9; cdr3_aa: CASSVGTGSSYTF
j_call: TRBJ2-1; cdr3_length: 15; v_call: TRBV27; cdr3_aa: CASSRGQHYPNEQFF
j_call: TRBJ1-1; cdr3_length: 14; v_call: TRBV15; cdr3_aa: CATSREQGNTEAFF
j_call: TRBJ1-6; cdr3_length: 15; v_call: TRBV28; cdr3_aa: CASKLGTIGNSPLHF
j_call: TRBJ1-2; cdr3_length: 14; v_call: TRBV6-1; cdr3_aa: CASSESRAHYGYTF
j_call: TRBJ2-3; cdr3_length: 14; v_call: TRBV7-9; cdr3_aa: CASSLEWVTDTQYF
j_call: TRBJ1-4; cdr3_length: 11; v_call: TRBV28; cdr3_aa: CATRGDEKLFF
j_call: TRBJ1-1; cdr3_length: 14; v_call: TRBV7-9; cdr3_aa: CASSRGRSNTEAFF
j_call: TRBJ2-3; cdr3_length: 12; v_call: TRBV7-9; cdr3_aa: CASSLAGQGEYF
j_call: TRBJ1-2; cdr3_length: 14; v_call: TRBV11-2; cdr3_aa: CASSQDGSNYGYTF
j_call: TRBJ2-7; cdr3_length: 15; v_call: TRBV4-1; cdr3_aa: CASSRSGTGAYEQYF
j_call: TRBJ1-1; cdr3_length: 13; v_call: TRBV5-4; cdr3_aa: CASSFEGDTEAFF
j_call: TRBJ1-1; cdr3_length: 12; v_call: TRBV30; cdr3_aa: CAWSPGSAEAFF
j_call: TRBJ2-2; cdr3_length: 17; v_call: TRBV15; cdr3_aa: CATSRDRGGANTGELFF
j_call: TRBJ2-1; cdr3_length: 13; v_call: TRBV5-1; cdr3_aa: CASSLRSYNEQFF
j_call: TRBJ1-5; cdr3_length: 21; v_call: TRBV30; cdr3_aa: CAWSVRLWEGAGTYGNQPQHF
j_call: TRBJ2-1; cdr3_length: 19; v_call: TRBV4-1; cdr3_aa: CASSQGVLGLAGGYNEQFF
j_call: TRBJ1-4; cdr3_length: 13; v_call: TRBV5-1; cdr3_aa: CASSSGPNEKLFF
j_call: TRBJ2-7; cdr3_length: 14; v_call: TRBV2; cdr3_aa: CASSDLGESYEQYF
j_call: TRBJ2-3; cdr3_length: 13; v_call: TRBV30; cdr3_aa: CAYRTGSPDTQYF
j_call: TRBJ1-6; cdr3_length: 15; v_call: TRBV28; cdr3_aa: CASSLLGQGHSPLHF
j_call: TRBJ2-5; cdr3_length: 13; v_call: TRBV28; cdr3_aa: CACTRAAGETQYF
j_call: TRBJ2-7; cdr3_length: 18; v_call: TRBV5-1; cdr3_aa: CASSLPPSGGSSSYEQYF
j_call: TRBJ2-1; cdr3_length: 16; v_call: TRBV11-2; cdr3_aa: CASSSPRDRTYNEQFF
j_call: TRBJ1-1; cdr3_length: 13; v_call: TRBV9; cdr3_aa: CASSVEFRGEAFF
j_call: TRBJ2-1; cdr3_length: 15; v_call: TRBV29-1; cdr3_aa: CSVALQASIRGEQFF
j_call: TRBJ2-5; cdr3_length: 12; v_call: TRBV11-3; cdr3_aa: CASSAPGETQYF
j_call: TRBJ1-1; cdr3_length: 13; v_call: TRBV2; cdr3_aa: CASSGAGVSEAFF
j_call: TRBJ2-1; cdr3_length: 13; v_call: TRBV4-1; cdr3_aa: CASSHNSGNEQFF
j_call: TRBJ2-2; cdr3_length: 15; v_call: TRBV28; cdr3_aa: CASSSSEFEAGELFF
j_call: TRBJ1-4; cdr3_length: 16; v_call: TRBV28; cdr3_aa: CASSYRGVVANEKLFF
j_call: TRBJ1-1; cdr3_length: 14; v_call: TRBV5-4; cdr3_aa: CASSWTGGNTEAFF
j_call: TRBJ1-1; cdr3_length: 15; v_call: TRBV28; cdr3_aa: CASSSGQGMNTEAFF
j_call: TRBJ2-1; cdr3_length: 13; v_call: TRBV6-1; cdr3_aa: CASGDYSSNEQFF
j_call: TRBJ2-2; cdr3_length: 16; v_call: TRBV14; cdr3_aa: CASSHGRLGKTGELFF
j_call: TRBJ2-5; cdr3_length: 16; v_call: TRBV19; cdr3_aa: CASSPGTGGHVETQYF
j_call: TRBJ1-6; cdr3_length: 18; v_call: TRBV7-8; cdr3_aa: CASSLSADGSSYNSPLHF
j_call: TRBJ1-1; cdr3_length: 14; v_call: TRBV7-9; cdr3_aa: CASSSRTGGTEAFF
j_call: TRBJ2-7; cdr3_length: 16; v_call: TRBV4-2; cdr3_aa: CASSQDLGGGSYEQYF
j_call: TRBJ2-2; cdr3_length: 15; v_call: TRBV2; cdr3_aa: CASSPENSYTGELFF
j_call: TRBJ1-1; cdr3_length: 14; v_call: TRBV28; cdr3_aa: CASSSDRWNTEAFF
j_call: TRBJ2-7; cdr3_length: 10; v_call: TRBV20-1; cdr3_aa: CSAGSHEQYF
j_call: TRBJ2-7; cdr3_length: 12; v_call: TRBV28; cdr3_aa: CASSFGPYEQYF
j_call: TRBJ2-1; cdr3_length: 12; v_call: TRBV13; cdr3_aa: CASSLGGNEQFF
j_call: TRBJ2-7; cdr3_length: 15; v_call: TRBV5-1; cdr3_aa: CASSLGQGPTYEQYF
j_call: TRBJ2-7; cdr3_length: 14; v_call: TRBV7-9; cdr3_aa: CASSLDAAGREQYF
j_call: TRBJ2-5; cdr3_length: 17; v_call: TRBV14; cdr3_aa: CASTPLFRRDSQETQYF
j_call: TRBJ2-3; cdr3_length: 15; v_call: TRBV5-6; cdr3_aa: CASSLRLGGTDTQYF
j_call: TRBJ1-2; cdr3_length: 15; v_call: TRBV5-4; cdr3_aa: CASSYGGTGNYGYTF
j_call: TRBJ1-1; cdr3_length: 11; v_call: TRBV28; cdr3_aa: CAVEGNTEAFF
j_call: TRBJ2-3; cdr3_length: 15; v_call: TRBV6-4; cdr3_aa: CASSDSTSGPDTQYF